The 23 T cell receptor beta chains given below trace back to one sample, sequenced in a study of cytomegalovirus exposure and HLA in healthy donors. The PCR ran on 60 Vbeta and 13 Jbeta primers. Clones were sequenced by immunoSEQ multiplex PCR, and TCRdb holds only the in-frame ones, with some missing. Of roughly 150,000 clones in the sample, about 72% were seen once. Source material: PBMCs. Receptor source: a man aged 35 to 55 in good health and CMV-seronegative.

The V call is TRBV29-1, the J call TRBJ1-1, with 8 bases identical to TRBD1. The CDR3 has 15 residues. The germline CDR1 and CDR2 sequences are SQVTM and ANQGSEA. The junction had 11 bases not matched to a gene; V was cut back by 4 bases and J by 4 bases. The CDR3 reads CSVGSPAGGFTEAFF. The CDR3 DNA reads as TGCAGCGTTGGTTCTCCGGCAGGGGGCTTCACTGAAGCTTTCTTT.

This clone was seen more than once but under ten times. V is TRBV6-5 and J is TRBJ2-1; D unclear. CDR3 length: 14 residues. The ends were cut back, 0 bases at V and 5 bases at J, with 8 bases in the middle. CDR1 is MNHEY, CDR2 SVGAGI, per germline. In DNA form, the CDR3 reads TGTGCCAGCAGTTACTCGACACCTCACAATGAGCAGTTCTTC. Amino acids: CASSYSTPHNEQFF.

This clone has just a few counts. CDR3 loop: CASRGVAGPNTGELFF. DNA for the CDR3: TGCGCCAGCAGGGGAGTAGCGGGGCCGAACACCGGGGAGCTGTTTTTT. The genes are TRBV4-1 and TRBJ2-2, with 8 bases fitting TRBD2. This CDR3 contains 16 residues. CDR1 is MGHRA and CDR2 is YSYEKL in the germline V gene. The ends lost 6 bases at V and 0 bases at J; junction bases unmatched: 6.

The V gene is TRBV15, the J gene TRBJ1-5; no firm D call. The CDR3 contains 14 residues. Germline CDR1 reads LNHNV; CDR2 reads YYDKDF (reference sequence). Trimming took 4 bases from V and 8 from J, leaving 15 bases between them. This CDR3 reads CATSTSVGSKPQHF. DNA of the CDR3: TGTGCCACCAGCACCAGCGTGGGTTCGAAGCCCCAGCATTTT.

The rearrangement joins TRBV5-4 to TRBJ2-1; TRBD1 matches 11 bases. Germline CDR1 is SGHNT and CDR2 is YYREEE (reference sequence). The CDR3 extends over 16 amino acids. V lost 4 bases to trimming and J lost 2 bases; unmatched junction nucleotides: 5. The CDR3 nucleotides read TGTGCCAGCAGCCCCGGACAGGGGGCCGCCTACAATGAGCAGTTCTTC. It encodes CASSPGQGAAYNEQFF.

The chain recombines TRBV6-5 with TRBJ1-1; D is unresolved. CDR1 and CDR2 (germline): MNHEY, SVGAGI. V lost 5 bases, J lost 2 bases, and 12 bases lay in between. This CDR3 region has 14 residues. CDR3 bases: TGTGCCAGCAGTGCCAACAGAGCTAACACTGAAGCTTTCTTT. Its protein product is CASSANRANTEAFF.

The CDR3 bases are TGTGCCAGCAGCTTGGCTAGAACCTACGAGCAGTACTTC. Translating it yields CASSLARTYEQYF. The chain is built from TRBV5-4 and TRBJ2-7; D not resolved. V was trimmed by 0 bases and J by 2 bases, leaving 6 bases between them. Germline values: CDR1 SGHNT, CDR2 YYREEE (reference sequence). CDR3 length: 13 amino acids. Based on the CDR3 plus reference TRBV5-4 and TRBJ2-7, the full variable domain is ETGVTQSPTHLIKTRGQQVTLRCSSQSGHNTVSWYQQALGQGPQFIFQYYREEENGRGNFPPRFSGLQFPNYSSELNVNALELDDSALYLCASSLARTYEQYFGPGTRLTVT.

V gene TRBV29-1 combines with J gene TRBJ2-2; tentative D call: TRBD1 (6 bases). CDR1 and CDR2 (germline): SQVTM, ANQGSEA. V was pared by 6 bases and J by 0 bases, with 17 bases between. The CDR3 has 16 residues. The CDR3 DNA reads as TGCAGCGTCGTCAGGGACAACAACGCGAACACCGGGGAGCTGTTTTTT. Protein sequence: CSVVRDNNANTGELFF.

This chain links TRBV5-4 with TRBJ1-1; D gene ambiguous. V lost 4 bases to trimming and J lost 2 bases, with 12 bases between them. CDR3 length equals 14 residues. The germline CDR1 and CDR2 sequences are SGHNT and YYREEE (reference sequence). The DNA for the CDR3 is TGTGCCAGCAGCGCGAGACAAGGAAACACTGAAGCTTTCTTT. It is translated as CASSARQGNTEAFF.

The chain is built from TRBV18 and TRBJ2-1; a possible D gene is TRBD1 (6 bases). The CDR3 has 15 amino acids. Germline CDR1 KGHSH, CDR2 LQKENI. Trimming removed 5 bases at V and 0 bases at J, with 11 bases between. The CDR3 DNA reads TGTGCCAGCTCATCTACAGGGAGCTCCTACAATGAGCAGTTCTTC. Amino acids: CASSSTGSSYNEQFF.

The chain combines TRBV29-1 with TRBJ2-7, with TRBD1 as a possible D gene (6 bases). CDR1 and CDR2 (germline): SQVTM, ANQGSEA. The CDR3 extends over 11 amino acids. V gave up 7 bases and J gave up 0 bases, with 7 bases separating them. Here the CDR3 reads CSGTDSYEQYF. The CDR3 region has the DNA TGCAGCGGGACAGACTCCTACGAGCAGTACTTC.

V usage is TRBV11-2 and J usage is TRBJ1-4, with D tentatively TRBD1 (6 bases). CDR3 length: 15 residues. Germline CDR1 SGHAT, CDR2 FQNNGV. Deletions cut 5 bases from V and 2 bases from J, with 12 bases between. The CDR3, as DNA: TGTGCCAGCAGCCGCACAGGGATGACTAATGAAAAACTGTTTTTT. This gives the protein CASSRTGMTNEKLFF.

A remark on this clone: This sample includes further DNA sequences coding for the same CDR3. V is TRBV5-1 and J is TRBJ2-3, with 7 positions matching TRBD1. After removal of 5 bases from V and 1 base from J, the junction contained 4 bases not matched to a gene. The CDR3 has 14 residues. Germline-derived CDR1 and CDR2 are SGHRS and YFSETQ. CDR3 nucleotide sequence: TGCGCCAGCAGTAGTACAGGGGGCACAGATACGCAGTATTTT. This codes for CASSSTGGTDTQYF. The full variable domain, in which reference TRBV5-1 and TRBJ2-3 provide the parts outside the CDR3, is KAGVTQTPRYLIKTRGQQVTLSCSPISGHRSVSWYQQTPGQGLQFLFEYFSETQRNKGNFPGRFSGRQFSNSRSEMNVSTLELGDSALYLCASSSTGGTDTQYFGPGTRLTVL.

This chain links TRBV7-8 with TRBJ1-5, with D perhaps matching TRBD1 (5 bases). This CDR3 has 16 amino acids. CDR1 and CDR2 (germline): SGHVS, FQNEAQ. Trimming took 6 bases from V and 1 from J, leaving 16 bases between them. CDR3 bases: TGTGCCAGCAGTCCCACAAACCGACAGAGCAATCAGCCCCAGCATTTT. Protein sequence: CASSPTNRQSNQPQHF.

The gene calls are TRBV27 and TRBJ1-2; perhaps TRBD1 as D (6 bases). The V gene's germline CDR1 is MNHEY and CDR2 SMNVEV (reference sequence). The CDR3 totals 15 residues. The V end lost 3 bases, the J end lost 4 bases, and 15 bases lay between the germline ends. This CDR3 reads CASSFGQGPFYGYTF. The DNA for the CDR3 is TGTGCCAGCAGTTTTGGTCAGGGGCCCTTCTATGGCTACACCTTC.

The chain combines TRBV5-1 with TRBJ2-3; 12 bases are a match to TRBD2. The length of the CDR3 is 17 residues. Trimming at V came to 4 bases and at J to 6 bases, leaving 12 bases not matched to a gene. Germline lookup yields CDR1 SGHRS and CDR2 YFSETQ. The DNA of the CDR3 is TGCGCCAGCAGCCCAAAAACGACTAGCGGGAGTAAGGATACGCAGTATTTT. This encodes CASSPKTTSGSKDTQYF.

The chain carries TRBV5-1 and TRBJ2-3; 9 positions agree with TRBD1. The CDR3 is 17 amino acids. The germline gives CDR1 SGHRS, CDR2 YFSETQ. J was trimmed by 3 bases and V by 4 bases; bases with no gene match: 12. The chain's CDR3 is CASSLRRGQGRTDTQYF. The CDR3 DNA reads TGCGCCAGCAGCCTAAGGCGGGGACAGGGACGGACAGATACGCAGTATTTT.

J is TRBJ2-2 and V is TRBV9, with a tentative D call TRBD2 (6 bases). This CDR3 has 15 amino acids. The germline V gene has CDR1 SGDLS and CDR2 YYNGEE. V lost 0 bases and J 4 bases, leaving 10 bases between the germline ends. The CDR3 nucleotides read TGTGCCAGCAGCGTAGTTGGGGACTTCACCGGGGAGCTGTTTTTT. This gives the protein CASSVVGDFTGELFF.

This clone has a single count. This sequence joins TRBV7-6 and TRBJ1-4, with D hard to call. CDR1 SGHVS and CDR2 FNYEAQ come from the germline V gene. Trimming shortened V by 6 bases and J by 0 bases, and 5 bases separated the two germline ends. The CDR3 contains 13 residues. Here the CDR3 reads CASRRATNEKLFF. CDR3 coding DNA: TGTGCCAGCAGGAGGGCAACTAATGAAAAACTGTTTTTT.

The chain carries TRBV7-9 and TRBJ2-7, with D possibly matching TRBD2 (5 bases). The germline V gene encodes CDR1 SEHNR and CDR2 FQNEAQ (reference sequence). The CDR3 is 16 amino acids. The V gene lost 0 bases and the J gene lost 2 bases, with 14 bases spanning the gap. The CDR3 bases are TGTGCCAGCAGCTTAGCCCTGACGGGAAAAGCCTACGAGCAGTACTTC. This translates into CASSLALTGKAYEQYF.

The rearrangement links TRBV5-6 to TRBJ1-1; TRBD1 matches 8 bases. Germline CDR1 SGHDT, CDR2 YYEEEE. The length of the CDR3 is 14 residues. V gave up 4 bases and J gave up 11 bases; unmatched junction bases: 13. The DNA for the CDR3 is TGTGCCAGCAGCGACGCTAGACAGGGGTTTAAGGCTTTCTTT. The encoded protein is CASSDARQGFKAFF.

The chain is built from TRBV5-1 and TRBJ2-1; TRBD2 aligns across 10 bases. In germline, CDR1 is SGHRS, CDR2 YFSETQ. CDR3 length equals 16 residues. V lost 0 bases, J lost 7 bases, and 7 bases stayed unmatched. The CDR3 nucleotides read TGCGCCAGCAGCTTGGGGGGTAGCGGGGGGAAAAATGAGCAGTTCTTC. The encoded protein is CASSLGGSGGKNEQFF.

The chain is built from TRBV9 and TRBJ2-7, with TRBD2 matching 7 bases. With V trimmed by 1 base and J by 6 bases, 7 bases remained unmatched. Germline V CDR1 and CDR2: SGDLS, YYNGEE. The CDR3 length is 14 residues. The CDR3 is CASSVMAGAAEQYF. The CDR3 region has the DNA TGTGCCAGCAGCGTAATGGCGGGAGCGGCCGAGCAGTACTTC.